This T cell receptor (beta chain) was sequenced during a study of CD8+ T cells in alopecia areata. Study overall: Tofacitinib continued for 6 to 18 months and was then withheld for 6 months. General study results and limits: Tofacitinib delivered significant drops in scalp clonality and in expanded CD8+ clones among the top 100.

A word on this clone: The antigen is undetermined.

Extracted RNA was reverse transcribed, and the resulting cDNA served as sequencing template. Generated by immunoSEQ multiplex PCR, the TCRdb table keeps only in-frame clones and is missing some. Of over 100,000 clones in the sample, 50% to 55% were seen once. Indicated treatment: oral pan-JAK inhibitor, 5-10 mg twice daily. Sampling of alopecia areata patients yielded lesional scalp punch biopsies as well as peripheral blood. The germline V gene encodes CDR1 SQVTM and CDR2 ANQGSEA. The CDR3 contains 14 residues. Trimming took off 5 bases at V and 3 bases at J, with 16 bases between the two ends. The sequence derives from a human donor with alopecia areata. The J gene is TRBJ1-2, the V gene TRBV29-1, with a weak D call TRBD1 (6 bases). The input for sequencing was CD4+ T cells sorted from blood, taken at week 4, from a patient treated with tofacitinib. The CDR3 nucleotides are TGCAGCGTTCCGAACCGACAGGCCCACTATGGCTACACCTTC. The encoded protein is CSVPNRQAHYGYTF. The full variable domain, in which reference TRBV29-1 and TRBJ1-2 provide the parts outside the CDR3, is SAVISQKPSRDICQRGTSLTIQCQVDSQVTMMFWYRQQPGQSLTLIATANQGSEATYESGFVIDKFPISRPNLTFSTLTVSNMSPEDSSIYLCSVPNRQAHYGYTFGSGTRLTVV.